This T cell receptor (beta chain) derives from a study of early T cells in non-severe SARS-CoV-2 infection. The wider study: Sequencing of bulk RNA from unsorted whole blood was done, without chain pairing.

The V gene lost 1 base and the J gene lost 6 bases, with 9 bases spanning the gap. The CDR3 runs to 14 residues. CDR1 and CDR2 (germline): SGHTA, FQGNSA. This clonotype was seen repeatedly, ten times or more. The antigen is unknown. Researchers attached unique molecular identifiers to individual cDNA molecules. TCRdb independently ran MiXCR on the 5' RACE reads; one entry per CDR3 protein. The table lists 15,000 to 20,000 distinct CDR3 sequences, approximately 4.8% of them singletons, with about 6.7% in the top ten. Study-wide findings and caveats: Missing private and CD4 specificities, VDJdb matching favored anti-spike CD8 responses.

The sample taken for sequencing was whole blood. This chain joins TRBV7-2 and TRBJ2-2; D possibly uses TRBD1 or TRBD2 (5 bases each). This clonotype originated in an adult who was a healthcare worker with PCR-confirmed SARS-CoV-2 infection or an uninfected control (not recorded which). The CDR3 is CASSLGGRAGELFF. The DNA for the CDR3 is TGTGCCAGCAGCTTAGGGGGGAGAGCCGGGGAGCTGTTTTTT.